The clone carrying this T cell receptor (beta chain) has only a few counts. The target antigen is unknown. J gave up 3 bases and V 8 bases, and 7 bases lay outside the gene matches. The CDR3 consists of 15 residues. This sample is drawn from a study of identical twins. Notes on the study in general: Researchers reported weaker excess twin sharing in beta out-of-frame sequences. Zero-insertion analyses could be partly confounded by invariant MAIT and iNKT cells.

A universal primer binding site was introduced by template switching. The final cDNA contained unique molecular identifiers. TCRdb reanalysed the 5' RACE reads using MiXCR and keeps one entry per CDR3 protein. The table shows 640,000 or so distinct CDR3 sequences, with 5.5% to 7.5% occurring only once. This sequence was found in a man aged 18-30 years in good health. The chain recombines TRBV12-3 or TRBV12-4 with TRBJ2-3, with 11 bases identical to TRBD2. Specimen: naive T cells sorted from blood. The CDR3 region is CASGMTSGMTDTQYF. In DNA form, the CDR3 reads TGTGCCAGCGGGATGACTAGCGGGATGACAGATACGCAGTATTTT.